This T cell receptor beta chain derives from a study of cytomegalovirus exposure and HLA in healthy donors. The PCR had 60 Vbeta and 13 Jbeta primers. Sequencing was performed with immunoSEQ multiplex PCR; in TCRdb, only in-frame clones are kept and a portion is missing. This table holds some 150,000 clones, about 72% found once. The CDR3 runs 16 residues. Losses at the gene ends were 3 bases for V and 0 bases for J; bases not matched to a gene: 1. Germline V lookup: CDR1 MNHEY, CDR2 SMNVEV (reference sequence). This rearrangement joins TRBV27 to TRBJ2-5, with TRBD2 matching over 13 bases. The sequencing input was PBMCs. This TCR came from a man aged 40-55 years in good health and CMV-seronegative. The CDR3 bases are TGTGCCAGCAGTTTTACTAGCGGGAGGGACCAAGAGACCCAGTACTTC. It specifies CASSFTSGRDQETQYF.